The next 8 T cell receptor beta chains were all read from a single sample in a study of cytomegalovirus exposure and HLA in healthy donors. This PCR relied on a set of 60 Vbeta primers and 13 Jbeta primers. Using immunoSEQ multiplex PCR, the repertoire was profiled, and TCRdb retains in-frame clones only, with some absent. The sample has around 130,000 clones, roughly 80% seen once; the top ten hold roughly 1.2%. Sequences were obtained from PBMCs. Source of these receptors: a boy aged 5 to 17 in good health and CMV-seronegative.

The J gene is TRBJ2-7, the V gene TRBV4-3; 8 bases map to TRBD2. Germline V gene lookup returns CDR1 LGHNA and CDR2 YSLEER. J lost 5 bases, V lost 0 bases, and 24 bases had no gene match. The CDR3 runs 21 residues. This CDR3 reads CASSQDLGQWEREFLGHEQYF. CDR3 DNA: TGCGCCAGCAGCCAAGATTTGGGCCAGTGGGAGCGGGAGTTTTTAGGCCACGAGCAGTACTTC.

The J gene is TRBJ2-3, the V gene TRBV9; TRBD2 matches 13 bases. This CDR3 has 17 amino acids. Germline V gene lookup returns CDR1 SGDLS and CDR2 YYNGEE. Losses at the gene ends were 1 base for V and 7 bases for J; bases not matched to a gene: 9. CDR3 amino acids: CASSVKKGLAGFNTQYF. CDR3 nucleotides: TGTGCCAGCAGCGTAAAAAAGGGACTAGCGGGGTTTAATACGCAGTATTTT.

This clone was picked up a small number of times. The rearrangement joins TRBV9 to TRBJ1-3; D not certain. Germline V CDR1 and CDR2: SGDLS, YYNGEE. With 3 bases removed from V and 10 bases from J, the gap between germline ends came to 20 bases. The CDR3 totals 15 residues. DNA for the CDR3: TGTGCCAGCAGCGCAATAAGAAAATCAAGGACTACCATATATTTT. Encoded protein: CASSAIRKSRTTIYF.

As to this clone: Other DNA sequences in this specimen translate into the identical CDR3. This CDR3 reads CSAPRQGTEAFF. As DNA, the CDR3 is TGCAGCGCCCCGAGACAGGGGACTGAAGCTTTCTTT. The chain couples TRBV29-1 to TRBJ1-1; the match to TRBD1 covers 8 bases. The germline CDR1 and CDR2 sequences are SQVTM and ANQGSEA. J was trimmed by 5 bases and V by 7 bases; bases with no gene match: 6. The CDR3 contains 12 residues.

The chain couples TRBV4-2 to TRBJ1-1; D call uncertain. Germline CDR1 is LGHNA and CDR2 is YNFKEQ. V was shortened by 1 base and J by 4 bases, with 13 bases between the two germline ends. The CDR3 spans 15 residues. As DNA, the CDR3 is TGTGCCAGCAGCCAAGGAGAAAACGGAGTCACTGAAGCTTTCTTT. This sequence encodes CASSQGENGVTEAFF.

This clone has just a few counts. The CDR3 region has the DNA TGTGCCAGCACCATAGCGGGAGGGCCTCGGGCAGATACGCAGTATTTT. Its translation: CASTIAGGPRADTQYF. This chain links TRBV13 with TRBJ2-3, with 11 bases that match TRBD2. V lost 7 bases to trimming and J lost 4 bases; unmatched junction nucleotides: 10. This CDR3 contains 16 residues. Germline CDR1 and CDR2: PRHDT and FYEKMQ (reference sequence).

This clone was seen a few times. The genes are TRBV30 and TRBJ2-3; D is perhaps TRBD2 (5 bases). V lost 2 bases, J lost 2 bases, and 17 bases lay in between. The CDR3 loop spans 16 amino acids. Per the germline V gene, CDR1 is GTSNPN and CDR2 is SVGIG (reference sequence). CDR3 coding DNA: TGTGCCTGGAGTCTCCCTAGCTGGGATTTCACAGATACGCAGTATTTT. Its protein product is CAWSLPSWDFTDTQYF. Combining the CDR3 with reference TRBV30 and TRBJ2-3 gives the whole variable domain SQTIHQWPATLVQPVGSPLSLECTVEGTSNPNLYWYRQAAGRGLQLLFYSVGIGQISSEVPQNLSASRPQDRQFILSSKKLLLSDSGFYLCAWSLPSWDFTDTQYFGPGTRLTVL.

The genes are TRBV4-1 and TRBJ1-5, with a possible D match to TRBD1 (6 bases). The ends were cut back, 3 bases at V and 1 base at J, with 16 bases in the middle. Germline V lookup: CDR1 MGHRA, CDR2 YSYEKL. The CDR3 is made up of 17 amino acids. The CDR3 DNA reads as TGCGCCAGCAGCCATCCGCTGGGAACAGGGAGCAATCAGCCCCAGCATTTT. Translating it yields CASSHPLGTGSNQPQHF.